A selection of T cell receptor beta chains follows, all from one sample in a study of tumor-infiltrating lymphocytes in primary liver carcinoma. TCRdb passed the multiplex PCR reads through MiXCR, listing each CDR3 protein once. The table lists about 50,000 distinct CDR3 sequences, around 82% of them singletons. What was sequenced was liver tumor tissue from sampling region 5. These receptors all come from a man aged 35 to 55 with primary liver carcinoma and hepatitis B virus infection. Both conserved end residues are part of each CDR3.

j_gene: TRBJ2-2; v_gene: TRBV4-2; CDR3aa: CASSQGLSGELFF
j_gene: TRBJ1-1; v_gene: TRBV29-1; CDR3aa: CSGTSGWGMNTEAFF
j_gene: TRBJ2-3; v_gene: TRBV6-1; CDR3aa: CASTEIAGGRTDTQYF
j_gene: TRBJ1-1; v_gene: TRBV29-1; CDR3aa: CSVEEWIGKTEAFF
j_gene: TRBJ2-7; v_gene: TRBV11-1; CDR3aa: CARSSSRDSPYERYF
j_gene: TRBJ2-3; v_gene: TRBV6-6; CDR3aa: CASSYVAGTTGTQYF
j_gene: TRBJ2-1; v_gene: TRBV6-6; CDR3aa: CASSYIGGTGRPYNEQFF
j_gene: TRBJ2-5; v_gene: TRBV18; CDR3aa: CANSRGTLETQYF
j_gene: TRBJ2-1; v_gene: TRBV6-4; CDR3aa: CSSSGQNYNEQFF
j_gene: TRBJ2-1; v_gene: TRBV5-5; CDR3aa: CASSLDSGRDEQFF
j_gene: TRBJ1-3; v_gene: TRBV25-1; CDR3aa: CASRGDRGTGNTIYF
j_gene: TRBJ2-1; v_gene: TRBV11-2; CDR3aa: CASREGSPYIEQFF
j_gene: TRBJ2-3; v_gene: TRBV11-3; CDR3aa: CARSLAHGDTHYF
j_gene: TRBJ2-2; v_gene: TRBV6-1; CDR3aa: CASKTDNTRELIF
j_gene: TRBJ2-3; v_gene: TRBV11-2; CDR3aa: CASSPSGRADTRYF
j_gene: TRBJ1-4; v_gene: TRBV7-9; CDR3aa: CTSGLWDGTPTNEKVFF
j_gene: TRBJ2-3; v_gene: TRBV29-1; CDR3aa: CSIEAGMGIDTHYF
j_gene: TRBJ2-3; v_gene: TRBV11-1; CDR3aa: CASSSGGSSVGSRTDTQYF
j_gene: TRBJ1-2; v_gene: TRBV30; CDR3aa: CAWTSTNYGCTF
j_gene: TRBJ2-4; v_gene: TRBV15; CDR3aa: CATTEAGAKNIQYF
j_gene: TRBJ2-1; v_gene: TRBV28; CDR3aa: CASSALAVEVNEQFF
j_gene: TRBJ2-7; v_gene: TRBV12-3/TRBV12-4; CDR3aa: CDGSRSYEQYF
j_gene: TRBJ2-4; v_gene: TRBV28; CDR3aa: CGSSSVLIQYF
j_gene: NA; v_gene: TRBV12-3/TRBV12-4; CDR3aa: CASSFRASDQPQYF
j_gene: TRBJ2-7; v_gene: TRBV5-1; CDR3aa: CASSRRSYDEQYF
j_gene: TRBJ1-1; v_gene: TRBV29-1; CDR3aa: CSVMGRGDTVAFF
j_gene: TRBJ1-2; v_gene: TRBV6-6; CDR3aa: CASRKPDGFYGYTF
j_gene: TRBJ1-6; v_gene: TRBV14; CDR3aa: CASSHSGENSALHF
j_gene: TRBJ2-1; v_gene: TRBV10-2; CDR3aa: CTSSRANNEQFF
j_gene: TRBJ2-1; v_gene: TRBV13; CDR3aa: CASGLGDLGGGNEQFF
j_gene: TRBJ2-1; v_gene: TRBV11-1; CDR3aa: CVSTPLGLAGVGEQFF
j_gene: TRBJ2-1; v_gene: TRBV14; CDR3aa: CVGSQDLRTSGRNEQFF
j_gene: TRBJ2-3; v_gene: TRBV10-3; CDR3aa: CATRGGPSEQQYF
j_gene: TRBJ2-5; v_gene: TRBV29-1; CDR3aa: CSIECAGGRSETQYF
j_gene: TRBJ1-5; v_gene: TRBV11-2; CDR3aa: CTSGLVGVTGSNQPQHF
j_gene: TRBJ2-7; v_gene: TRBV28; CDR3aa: CTSSHQSKGLYEQYF
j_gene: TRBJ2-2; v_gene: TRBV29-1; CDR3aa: CSVETSAANTRELFF
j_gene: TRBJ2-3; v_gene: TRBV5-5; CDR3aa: CARSLDGARLGDTQYF
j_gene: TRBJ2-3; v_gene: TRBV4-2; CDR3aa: CASASGLPSTDMQYF
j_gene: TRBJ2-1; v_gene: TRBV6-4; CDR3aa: CVSSDSAGGNEQFF
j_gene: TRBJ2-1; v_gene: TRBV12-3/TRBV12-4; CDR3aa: CASSFLTGDYNEQFF
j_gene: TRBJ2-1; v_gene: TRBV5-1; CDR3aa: CASSLLAGPYGDEQFF
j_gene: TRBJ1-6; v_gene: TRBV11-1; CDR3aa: CACSRTLVSPLLF
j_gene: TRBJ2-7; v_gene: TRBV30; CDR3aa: CAWVEYYEQYF
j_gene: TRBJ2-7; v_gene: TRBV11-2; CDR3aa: CVSSLREGRTSGLSSYERYF
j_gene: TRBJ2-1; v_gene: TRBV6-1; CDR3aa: CASSATGSSYNEQLF
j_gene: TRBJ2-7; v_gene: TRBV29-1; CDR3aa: CSVQVTGGEDEQYF
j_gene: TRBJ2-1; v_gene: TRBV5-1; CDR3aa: CASSGDGGPHNEQFF